The 13 T cell receptor beta chains given below trace back to one sample, sequenced in a study of Tregs in tolerant kidney transplant recipients. Only in-frame clones appear in the TCRdb table, and some are missing; sequencing was by immunoSEQ multiplex PCR. The sample totals around 33,000 clones. Sample: CD8+ T cells from blood, taken before the transplant. The receptors were gathered from a human donor who received a combined kidney and bone marrow transplant.

As regards this clone: The read finishes 3 residues shy of the CDR3 end, and the germline J gene is used to complete it. This chain uses TRBV7-3 with TRBJ2-3, with 10 positions matching TRBD1. The J segment lost 2 bases and the V segment lost 1 base, leaving 3 bases of the junction unmatched. Germline-derived CDR1 and CDR2 are SGHTA and FQGTGA. The length of the CDR3 is 16 residues. The CDR3 bases that were read are TGTGCCAGCAGCTTAAGCGGGACAGGGGACACAGATACG. This encodes CASSLSGTGDTDT. Given in full, the CDR3 is CASSLSGTGDTDTQYF.

Concerning this clone: Read data end 3 residues before the CDR3 end; the end is taken from the germline J gene. This sequence joins TRBV19 and TRBJ2-7; 9 positions match TRBD1. The CDR3 totals 15 residues. J was trimmed by 6 bases and V by 5 bases; bases with no gene match: 11. CDR1 is LNHDA, CDR2 SQIVND, per germline (reference sequence). This CDR3 is CASSERTGVLSEQYF. CDR3 DNA, as far as it was read: TGTGCCAGTAGTGAAAGGACAGGGGTATTGAGCGAG.

To note about this clone: The read ends 3 residues before the CDR3 terminus; that terminus is restored from the germline J gene. V is TRBV7-3 and J is TRBJ2-1; D not certain. The CDR3 has 16 amino acids. CDR1 is SGHTA and CDR2 is FQGTGA in the germline V gene. Deletions cut 5 bases from V and 2 bases from J, with 16 bases between. The CDR3 spells CASSLPSGSPYNEQFF. The part of the CDR3 DNA that was read is TGTGCCAGCAGCCTACCTTCCGGGTCCCCCTACAATGAG. The whole variable domain, filled in from reference TRBV7-3 and TRBJ2-1, reads GAGVSQTPSNKVTEKGKYVELRCDPISGHTALYWYRQSLGQGPEFLIYFQGTGAADDSGLPNDRFFAVRPEGSVSTLKIQRTERGDSAVYLCASSLPSGSPYNEQFFGPGTRLTVL.

Of note for this clone: The read terminates 3 residues ahead of where the CDR3 ends, so the germline J gene completes it. This rearrangement joins TRBV29-1 to TRBJ2-5, with D perhaps matching TRBD1 (6 bases). Germline assignment: CDR1 SQVTM and CDR2 ANQGSEA. The CDR3 length is 15 residues. V lost 6 bases and J lost 5, with 22 bases in between. Incomplete CDR3 DNA: TGCAGCGTAGCCAAGGGGGAGACTGGCTGGGAGACC. This encodes CSVAKGETGWET. The whole CDR3 sequence is CSVAKGETGWETQYF. The full variable domain, with the rest looked up from reference TRBV29-1 and TRBJ2-5, is SAVISQKPSRDICQRGTSLTIQCQVDSQVTMMFWYRQQPGQSLTLIATANQGSEATYESGFVIDKFPISRPNLTFSTLTVSNMSPEDSSIYLCSVAKGETGWETQYFGPGTRLLVL.

As to this clone: The read is 3 residues too short to cover the CDR3 end, so that end is filled in from the germline J gene. The gene calls are TRBV20-1 and TRBJ2-5, with 7 bases that match TRBD2. V was clipped by 6 bases and J by 5 bases; unmatched bases: 6. Germline values: CDR1 DFQATT, CDR2 SNEGSKA (reference sequence). CDR3 size: 12 residues. This CDR3 is CSADYGGETQYF. CDR3 DNA (partial): TGCAGTGCAGATTACGGGGGGGAGACC.

As for this clone: The read gets to within 3 residues of the CDR3 end, and the germline J gene fills in the rest. This chain joins TRBV29-1 and TRBJ1-2; D is ambiguous. The CDR3 totals 11 residues. The ends were cut back, 7 bases at V and 5 bases at J, with 11 bases in the middle. Germline CDR1 is SQVTM and CDR2 is ANQGSEA. The CDR3 is CSAARGYGYTF. The DNA read from the CDR3 is TGCAGCGCAGCGCGCGGTTATGGC.

Note on this clone: The CDR3 end lies 3 residues beyond the end of the read and is filled in from the germline J gene. The chain joins TRBV19 to TRBJ2-1; 7 bases align to TRBD2. Unmatched junction bases numbered 15, after V lost 3 bases and J lost 7 bases. Looked up from germline, CDR1 is LNHDA and CDR2 is SQIVND (reference sequence). This CDR3 contains 17 residues. CDR3 bases read: TGTGCCAGTAGTATTCGATATCCCGGCGGGAGTAGAAATGAG. Protein sequence: CASSIRYPGGSRNE. The full CDR3 protein is CASSIRYPGGSRNEQFF.

As concerns this clone: The sequenced fragment ends 3 residues before the CDR3 boundary, so the rest is inferred from the germline J gene. The J gene is TRBJ1-6, the V gene TRBV19; possibly TRBD1 for D (6 bases). V was trimmed by 0 bases and J by 3 bases, leaving 12 bases between them. CDR3 length: 17 residues. Germline V gives CDR1 LNHDA, CDR2 SQIVND (reference sequence). The sequenced part of the CDR3 DNA is TGTGCCAGTAGTATAGATCATCAGGGGCGCTATAATTCACCC. It codes for CASSIDHQGRYNSP. Given in full, the CDR3 is CASSIDHQGRYNSPLHF.

To note about this clone: The CDR3 end lies 3 residues beyond the end of the read and is filled in from the germline J gene. The rearrangement links TRBV18 to TRBJ1-2; D uncertain. There are 14 residues in the CDR3. Germline CDR1 and CDR2: KGHSH and LQKENI. CDR3 in amino acids: CASSPASGVSGYTF. Partial CDR3 DNA: TGTGCCAGCTCACCGGCGTCTGGAGTTAGCGGC.

A remark on this clone: The CDR3 end falls 3 residues outside the read, so it is completed with the germline J gene. The chain is built from TRBV20-1 and TRBJ2-1; weak D call: TRBD2 (5 bases). This CDR3 has 14 residues. The V gene lost 6 bases and the J gene lost 2 bases, with 14 bases spanning the gap. Germline assignment: CDR1 DFQATT and CDR2 SNEGSKA (reference sequence). The CDR3 spells CSAVMLGAYNEQFF. CDR3 DNA (partial): TGCAGTGCCGTCATGCTCGGGGCCTACAATGAG.

CDR3 bases read: TGTGCCATCAGTGAGCCAGACAGGGGGCGCGACGAG. Its translation: CAISEPDRGRDE. The whole CDR3 sequence is CAISEPDRGRDEQYF. The chain carries TRBV10-3 and TRBJ2-7; the match to TRBD1 covers 10 bases. The read terminates 3 residues before the CDR3 end, so the remaining end is supplied by the germline J gene. CDR1 is ENHRY, CDR2 SYGVKD, per germline. With V trimmed by 2 bases and J by 5 bases, 6 bases remained unmatched. This CDR3 has 15 residues.

With regard to this clone: Read sequence stops 3 residues before the CDR3 end, and the germline J gene provides the missing end. The chain carries TRBV7-8 and TRBJ2-1, with 9 bases matching TRBD2. CDR1 is SGHVS and CDR2 is FQNEAQ in the germline V gene. V gave up 3 bases and J gave up 5 bases; unmatched junction bases: 8. The CDR3 is made up of 16 amino acids. The CDR3 DNA, read in part, is TGTGCCAGCAGCTTTTTAGCGGGAGCTCTCAACAATGAG. Amino acids: CASSFLAGALNNE. The whole CDR3 sequence reads CASSFLAGALNNEQFF.

CDR3 DNA (partial): TGTGCCAGCAGGACCATCGAGGGGGAAAAA. As protein: CASRTIEGEK. The entire CDR3 sequence reads CASRTIEGEKLFF. V usage is TRBV27 and J usage is TRBJ1-4; possible D gene TRBD1, 5 bases. The DNA ends 3 residues before the CDR3 does, and the rest of the CDR3 is filled in from the germline J gene. The CDR3 runs to 13 residues. Deletions cut 6 bases from V and 8 bases from J, with 13 bases between. Germline CDR1 and CDR2: MNHEY and SMNVEV (reference sequence).